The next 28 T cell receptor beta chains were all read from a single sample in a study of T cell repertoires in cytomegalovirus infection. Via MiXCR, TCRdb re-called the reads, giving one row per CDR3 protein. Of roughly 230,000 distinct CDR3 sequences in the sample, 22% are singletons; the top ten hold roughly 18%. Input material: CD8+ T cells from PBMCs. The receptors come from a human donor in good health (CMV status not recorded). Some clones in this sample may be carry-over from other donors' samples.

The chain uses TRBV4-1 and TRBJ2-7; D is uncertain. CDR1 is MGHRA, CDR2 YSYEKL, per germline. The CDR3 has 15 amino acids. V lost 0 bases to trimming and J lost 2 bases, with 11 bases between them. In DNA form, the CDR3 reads TGCGCCAGCAGCCAAGATCATATCGGAGCCTACGAGCAGTACTTC. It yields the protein CASSQDHIGAYEQYF.

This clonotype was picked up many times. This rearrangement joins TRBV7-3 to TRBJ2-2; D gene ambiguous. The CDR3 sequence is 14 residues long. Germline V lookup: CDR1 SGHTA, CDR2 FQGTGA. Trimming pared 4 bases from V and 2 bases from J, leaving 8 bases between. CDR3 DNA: TGTGCCAGCAGCTCGCAGTCCAACACCGGGGAGCTGTTTTTT. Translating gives CASSSQSNTGELFF.

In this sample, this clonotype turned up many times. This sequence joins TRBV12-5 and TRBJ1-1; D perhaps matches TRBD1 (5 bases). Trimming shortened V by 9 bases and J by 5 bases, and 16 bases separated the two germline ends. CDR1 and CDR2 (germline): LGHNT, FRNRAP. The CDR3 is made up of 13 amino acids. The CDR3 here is CASRWEGSTEAFF. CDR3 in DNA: TGTGCTAGCCGTTGGGAGGGGAGTACTGAAGCTTTCTTT.

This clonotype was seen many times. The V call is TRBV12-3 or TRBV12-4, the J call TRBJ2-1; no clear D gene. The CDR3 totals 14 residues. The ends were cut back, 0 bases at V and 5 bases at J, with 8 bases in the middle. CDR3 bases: TGTGCCAGCAGTTTAGCGTGGCAGGACAATGAGCAGTTCTTC. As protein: CASSLAWQDNEQFF.

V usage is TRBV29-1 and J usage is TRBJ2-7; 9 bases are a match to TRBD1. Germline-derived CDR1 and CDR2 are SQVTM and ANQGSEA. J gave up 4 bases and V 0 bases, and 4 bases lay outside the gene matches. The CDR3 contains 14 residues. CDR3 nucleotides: TGCAGCGTTGAAGACGGGACAGGGTCTTACGAGCAGTACTTC. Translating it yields CSVEDGTGSYEQYF.

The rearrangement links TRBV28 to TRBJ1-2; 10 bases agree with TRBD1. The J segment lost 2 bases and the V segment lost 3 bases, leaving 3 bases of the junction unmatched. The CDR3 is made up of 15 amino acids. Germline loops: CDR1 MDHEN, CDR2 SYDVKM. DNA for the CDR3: TGTGCCAGCAGTTTTACGACAGGGGGCAACTATGGCTACACCTTC. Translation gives CASSFTTGGNYGYTF.

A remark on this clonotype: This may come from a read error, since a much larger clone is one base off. The CDR3 DNA reads as TGTGCCAGCAGGGGATCCTCTGGGGGCAGTTCACCCCTCCACTTT. Protein product: CASRGSSGGSSPLHF. The V gene is TRBV6-6, the J gene TRBJ1-6, with D possibly being TRBD1 (6 bases). This CDR3 region has 15 residues. Germline-derived CDR1 and CDR2 are MNHNY and SVGAGI (reference sequence). Between the trimmed V and J ends, which lost 6 bases and 9 bases, there was a span of 18 bases.

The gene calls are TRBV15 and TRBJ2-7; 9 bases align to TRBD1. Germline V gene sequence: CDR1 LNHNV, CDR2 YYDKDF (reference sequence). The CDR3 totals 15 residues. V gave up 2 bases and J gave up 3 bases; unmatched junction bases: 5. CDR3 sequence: CATSRPGQGVYEQYF. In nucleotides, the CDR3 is TGTGCCACCAGCAGACCGGGACAGGGAGTCTACGAGCAGTACTTC.

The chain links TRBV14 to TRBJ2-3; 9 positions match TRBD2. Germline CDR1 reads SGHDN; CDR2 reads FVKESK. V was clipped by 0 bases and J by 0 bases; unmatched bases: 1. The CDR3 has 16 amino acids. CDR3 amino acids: CASSQDLAGSTDTQYF. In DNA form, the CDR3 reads TGTGCCAGCAGCCAAGACCTAGCGGGGAGCACAGATACGCAGTATTTT. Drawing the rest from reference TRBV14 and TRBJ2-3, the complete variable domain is EAGVTQFPSHSVIEKGQTVTLRCDPISGHDNLYWYRRVMGKEIKFLLHFVKESKQDESGMPNNRFLAERTGGTYSTLKVQPAELEDSGVYFCASSQDLAGSTDTQYFGPGTRLTVL.

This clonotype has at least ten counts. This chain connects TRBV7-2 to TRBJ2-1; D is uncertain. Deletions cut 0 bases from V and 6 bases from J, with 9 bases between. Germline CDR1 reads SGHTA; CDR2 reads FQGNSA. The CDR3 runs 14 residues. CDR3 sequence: CASSLAYPGNEQFF. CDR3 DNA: TGTGCCAGCAGCTTAGCGTACCCCGGCAATGAGCAGTTCTTC.

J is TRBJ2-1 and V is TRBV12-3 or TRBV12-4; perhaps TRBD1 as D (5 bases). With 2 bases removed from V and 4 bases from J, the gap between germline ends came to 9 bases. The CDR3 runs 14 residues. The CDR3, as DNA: TGTGCCAGCAGTTTAAGACAGCTATACAATGAGCAGTTCTTC. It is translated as CASSLRQLYNEQFF.

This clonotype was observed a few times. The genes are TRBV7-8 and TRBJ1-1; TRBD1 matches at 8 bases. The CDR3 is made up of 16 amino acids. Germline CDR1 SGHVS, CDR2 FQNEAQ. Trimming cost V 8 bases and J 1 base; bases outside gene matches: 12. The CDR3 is CASSPDVGQGNTEAFF. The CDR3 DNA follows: TGTGCCAGCTCCCCGGACGTCGGACAGGGGAACACTGAAGCTTTCTTT.

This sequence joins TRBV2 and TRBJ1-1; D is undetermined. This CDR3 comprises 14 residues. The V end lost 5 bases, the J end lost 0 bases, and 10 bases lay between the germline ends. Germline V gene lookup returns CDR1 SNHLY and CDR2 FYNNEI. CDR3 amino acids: CASSLSLMNTEAFF. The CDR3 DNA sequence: TGTGCCAGCAGTCTCAGCCTCATGAACACTGAAGCTTTCTTT.

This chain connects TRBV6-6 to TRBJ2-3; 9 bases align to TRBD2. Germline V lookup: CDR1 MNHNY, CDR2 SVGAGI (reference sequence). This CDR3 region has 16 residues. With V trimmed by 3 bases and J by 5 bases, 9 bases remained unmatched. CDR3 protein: CASSYIWRGGVDTQYF. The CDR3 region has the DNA TGTGCCAGCAGTTATATTTGGCGGGGGGGCGTAGATACGCAGTATTTT.

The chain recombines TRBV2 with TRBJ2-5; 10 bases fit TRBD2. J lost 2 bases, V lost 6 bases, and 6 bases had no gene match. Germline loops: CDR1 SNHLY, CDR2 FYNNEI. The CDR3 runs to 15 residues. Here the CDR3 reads CASRYTSGDQETQYF. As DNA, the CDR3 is TGTGCCAGCAGGTATACTAGCGGGGATCAAGAGACCCAGTACTTC.

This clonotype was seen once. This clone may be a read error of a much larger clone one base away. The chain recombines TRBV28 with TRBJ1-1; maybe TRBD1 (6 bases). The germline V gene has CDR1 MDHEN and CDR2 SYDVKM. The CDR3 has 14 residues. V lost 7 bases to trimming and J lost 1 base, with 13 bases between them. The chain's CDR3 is CASNTGWANTEAFF. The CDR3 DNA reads TGTGCCAGCAACACAGGGTGGGCGAACACTGAAGCTTTCTTT. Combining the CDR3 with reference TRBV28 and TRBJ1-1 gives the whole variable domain DVKVTQSSRYLVKRTGEKVFLECVQDMDHENMFWYRQDPGLGLRLIYFSYDVKMKEKGDIPEGYSVSREKKERFSLILESASTNQTSMYLCASNTGWANTEAFFGQGTRLTVV.

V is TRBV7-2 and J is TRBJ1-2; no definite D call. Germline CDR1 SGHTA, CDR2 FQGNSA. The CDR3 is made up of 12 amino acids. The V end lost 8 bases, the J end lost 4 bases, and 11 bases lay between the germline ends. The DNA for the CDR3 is TGTGCCAGCGACGGGCACGTCTATGGCTACACCTTC. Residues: CASDGHVYGYTF.

The CDR3 region has the DNA TGTGCCAGCAGCTTAGGGGTAGGGAATCAGCCCCAGCATTTT. Translation: CASSLGVGNQPQHF. The chain employs TRBV7-9 and TRBJ1-5; the D is unclear. Per the germline V gene, CDR1 is SEHNR and CDR2 is FQNEAQ (reference sequence). V shed 1 base and J shed 4 bases, with 8 bases lying between them. The CDR3 has 14 amino acids.

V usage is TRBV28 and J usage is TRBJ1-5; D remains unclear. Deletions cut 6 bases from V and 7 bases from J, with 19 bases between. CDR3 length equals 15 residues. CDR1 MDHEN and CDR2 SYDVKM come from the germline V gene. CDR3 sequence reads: CASSPGRLLGQPQHF. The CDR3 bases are TGTGCCAGCAGCCCTGGGCGGTTATTGGGCCAGCCCCAGCATTTT.

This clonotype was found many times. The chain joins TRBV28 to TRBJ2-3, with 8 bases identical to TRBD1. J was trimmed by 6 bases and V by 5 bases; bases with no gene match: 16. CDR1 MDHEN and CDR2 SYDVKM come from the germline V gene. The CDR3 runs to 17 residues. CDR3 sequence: CASSGVPGQVVLDTQYF. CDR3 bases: TGTGCCAGCAGTGGCGTTCCGGGACAGGTCGTTTTGGATACGCAGTATTTT. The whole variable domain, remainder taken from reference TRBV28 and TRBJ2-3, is DVKVTQSSRYLVKRTGEKVFLECVQDMDHENMFWYRQDPGLGLRLIYFSYDVKMKEKGDIPEGYSVSREKKERFSLILESASTNQTSMYLCASSGVPGQVVLDTQYFGPGTRLTVL.

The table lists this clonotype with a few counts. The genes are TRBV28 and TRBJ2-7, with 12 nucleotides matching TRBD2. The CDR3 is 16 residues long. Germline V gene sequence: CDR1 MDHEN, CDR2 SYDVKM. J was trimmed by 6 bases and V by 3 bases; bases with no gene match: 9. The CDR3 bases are TGTGCCAGCAGTTTTCCCCGGACTAGCGGGGTAGGCGAGCAGTACTTC. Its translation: CASSFPRTSGVGEQYF.

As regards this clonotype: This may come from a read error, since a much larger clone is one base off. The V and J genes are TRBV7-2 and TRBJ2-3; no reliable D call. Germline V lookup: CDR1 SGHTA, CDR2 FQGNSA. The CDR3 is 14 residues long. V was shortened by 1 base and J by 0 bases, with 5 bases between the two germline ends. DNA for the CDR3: TGTGCCAGCAGCTTAGACCCGAGCACAGATACGCAGTATTTT. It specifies CASSLDPSTDTQYF.

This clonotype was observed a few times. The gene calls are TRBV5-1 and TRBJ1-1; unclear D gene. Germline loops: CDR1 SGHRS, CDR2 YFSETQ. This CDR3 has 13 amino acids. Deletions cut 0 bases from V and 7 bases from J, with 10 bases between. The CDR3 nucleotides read TGCGCCAGCAGCTTGGGTACAGCCCTTGAAGCTTTCTTT. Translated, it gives CASSLGTALEAFF.

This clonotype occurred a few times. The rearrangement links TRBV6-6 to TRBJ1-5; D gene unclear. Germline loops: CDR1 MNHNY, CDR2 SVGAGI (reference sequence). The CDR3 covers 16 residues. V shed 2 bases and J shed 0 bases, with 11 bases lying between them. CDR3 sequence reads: CASSYLTSYSNQPQHF. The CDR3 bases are TGTGCCAGCAGTTACCTGACAAGTTATAGCAATCAGCCCCAGCATTTT.

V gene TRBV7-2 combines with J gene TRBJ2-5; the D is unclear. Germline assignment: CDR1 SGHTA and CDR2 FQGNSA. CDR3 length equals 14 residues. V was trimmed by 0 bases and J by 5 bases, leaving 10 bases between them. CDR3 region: CASSLALVQETQYF. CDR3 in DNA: TGTGCCAGCAGCTTAGCGCTAGTGCAGGAGACCCAGTACTTC.

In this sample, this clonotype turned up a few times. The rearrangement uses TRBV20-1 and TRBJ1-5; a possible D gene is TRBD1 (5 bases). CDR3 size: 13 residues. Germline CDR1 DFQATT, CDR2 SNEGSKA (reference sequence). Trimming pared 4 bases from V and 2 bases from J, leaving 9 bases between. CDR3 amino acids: CSAMGGGNQPQHF. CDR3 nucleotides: TGCAGTGCTATGGGGGGGGGCAATCAGCCCCAGCATTTT.

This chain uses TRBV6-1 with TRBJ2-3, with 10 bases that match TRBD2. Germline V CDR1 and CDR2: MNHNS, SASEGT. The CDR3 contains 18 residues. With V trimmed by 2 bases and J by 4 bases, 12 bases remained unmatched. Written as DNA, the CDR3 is TGTGCCAGCAGTGAACTGAGCGGGGGGGCCTCACGCGCAGATACGCAGTATTTT. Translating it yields CASSELSGGASRADTQYF.

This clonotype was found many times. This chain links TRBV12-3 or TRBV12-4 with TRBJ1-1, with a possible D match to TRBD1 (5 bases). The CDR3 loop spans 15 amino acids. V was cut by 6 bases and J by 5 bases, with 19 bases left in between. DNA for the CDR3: TGTGCCAGCAGGGCTACCGGGACGAGGAGAACTGAAGCTTTCTTT. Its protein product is CASRATGTRRTEAFF.